This T cell receptor (beta chain) is from a study of blood T cells in healthy people across ages. The V gene's germline CDR1 is SEHNR and CDR2 FQNEAQ (reference sequence). The CDR3 contains 15 residues. V was trimmed by 1 base and J by 4 bases, leaving 13 bases between them. Primers used in a second PCR of about 6 to 11 cycles were a sample-barcoded 5' primer and a J-beta primer mix. TCRdb fed the 5' RACE reads into MiXCR, producing one record per CDR3 protein. The sample consists of approximately 730,000 distinct CDR3 sequences, about 42% of them appearing once. This chain joins TRBV7-9 and TRBJ1-1; the D gene is possibly TRBD1 (5 bases). The clonotype comes from a woman aged 55-70 years in good health. Sample: blood. The chain's CDR3 is CASSLVAGPTTEAFF. As DNA, the CDR3 is TGTGCCAGCAGCTTAGTGGCAGGGCCGACCACTGAAGCTTTCTTT.